Listed below are T cell receptor beta chains from one sample, sequenced in a study of T cells expressing NK-cell markers. TCRdb reworked the 5' RACE reads into one entry per CDR3 protein, no DNA. Recorded for this sample: about 450,000 distinct CDR3 sequences. Sequencing was performed on blood T cells: a sorted CD56 or NKG2C T cell subset, CD4+ or CD8+ T cells, or bulk PBMC T cells (not recorded which). The receptor set was obtained from a woman aged 18 to 75 in good health. The CDR3 runs from the conserved cysteine through the conserved F or W. Each record gives: J gene, V gene, CDR3 protein.

TRBJ2-1,TRBV7-8,CASLRGNEQFF
TRBJ1-2,TRBV5-6,CASSLGTYGGYGYTF
TRBJ2-7,TRBV6-2/TRBV6-3,CASSRQGAVSYEQYF
TRBJ2-1,TRBV5-6,CASSLDRETGRYNEQFF
TRBJ2-7,TRBV19,CASNMGGRGEAEQYF
TRBJ2-7,TRBV20-1,CSARKGGRAEQYF
TRBJ2-7,TRBV6-6,CASRSGNSYEQYF
TRBJ2-5,TRBV11-2,CASSLTQAMRQETQYF
TRBJ2-5,TRBV3-1,CASSQDDLGETQYF
TRBJ2-3,TRBV6-5,CASSYLGRTDTQYF
TRBJ2-5,TRBV10-3,CAISEFRGPSIETQYF
TRBJ2-7,TRBV4-1,CASSQALLYEQYF
TRBJ2-5,TRBV7-6,CASSLDAGWETQYF
TRBJ1-5,TRBV12-3/TRBV12-4,CASSLARPGARSNQPQHF
TRBJ2-1,TRBV24-1,CATSDGNEQFF
TRBJ1-6,TRBV4-3,CASSWDGDNSPLHF
TRBJ1-3,TRBV12-3/TRBV12-4,CASSGRIGNTIYF
TRBJ2-5,TRBV28,CASSFLLARLQETQYF
TRBJ2-5,TRBV7-9,CASSFKRGGRETQYF
TRBJ2-2,TRBV6-1,CASTLGAWNTGELFF
TRBJ2-7,TRBV7-2,CASRRGTDTYEQYF
TRBJ2-4,TRBV29-1,CSVVAGGKNIQYF
TRBJ2-5,TRBV29-1,CSVATGQETQYF
TRBJ1-1,TRBV12-3/TRBV12-4,CASSLAGLPTEAFF
TRBJ1-1,TRBV11-2,CASSLVRYTEAFF
TRBJ2-7,TRBV14,CASSHTYPPTYEQYF
TRBJ2-3,TRBV18,CASSALQVSTDTQYF
TRBJ2-7,TRBV5-1,CASSPEGTHTYEQYF
TRBJ1-2,TRBV6-1,CASSQKEGAYGYTF
TRBJ2-1,TRBV20-1,CSAPRAGVSYNEQFF
TRBJ2-5,TRBV5-1,CASSWATGLAVLQYF
TRBJ2-1,TRBV9,CASSGRVAGGNYNEQFF
TRBJ2-5,TRBV30,CAWRIRDREGTQYF
TRBJ2-7,TRBV6-2/TRBV6-3,CASRQPVYEQYF
TRBJ2-7,TRBV28,CASSSWSPYEQYF
TRBJ2-3,TRBV9,CASSPHSGTSTDTQYF
TRBJ1-1,TRBV6-1,CASTPWGDGTEAFF
TRBJ1-5,TRBV2,CASRANRESQPQHF
TRBJ2-7,TRBV15,CATGEGSYEQYF
TRBJ2-1,TRBV6-2/TRBV6-3,CASSNRDRAYNEQFF
TRBJ2-1,TRBV20-1,CSARQKDRVVNEQFF
TRBJ2-1,TRBV6-1,CASKLTSGSSYNEQFF
TRBJ2-3,TRBV9,CASNQNDGDTQYF
TRBJ2-3,TRBV14,CASSQEVTPTDTQYF
TRBJ1-1,TRBV5-4,CASSFMVAGKVEAFF
TRBJ1-2,TRBV4-3,CASSPRGDSISYGYTF
TRBJ2-2,TRBV5-1,CASSLVSLAGGPTGELFF
TRBJ1-1,TRBV6-2/TRBV6-3,CASSDPTRVTTEAFF
TRBJ1-1,TRBV11-2,CASSSNSDRRRFMNTEAFF
TRBJ2-1,TRBV4-3,CASSQVGAGSNEQFF
TRBJ1-4,TRBV3-1,CASSQPTGGNEKLFF
TRBJ2-1,TRBV29-1,CSVPTGSSYNEQFF